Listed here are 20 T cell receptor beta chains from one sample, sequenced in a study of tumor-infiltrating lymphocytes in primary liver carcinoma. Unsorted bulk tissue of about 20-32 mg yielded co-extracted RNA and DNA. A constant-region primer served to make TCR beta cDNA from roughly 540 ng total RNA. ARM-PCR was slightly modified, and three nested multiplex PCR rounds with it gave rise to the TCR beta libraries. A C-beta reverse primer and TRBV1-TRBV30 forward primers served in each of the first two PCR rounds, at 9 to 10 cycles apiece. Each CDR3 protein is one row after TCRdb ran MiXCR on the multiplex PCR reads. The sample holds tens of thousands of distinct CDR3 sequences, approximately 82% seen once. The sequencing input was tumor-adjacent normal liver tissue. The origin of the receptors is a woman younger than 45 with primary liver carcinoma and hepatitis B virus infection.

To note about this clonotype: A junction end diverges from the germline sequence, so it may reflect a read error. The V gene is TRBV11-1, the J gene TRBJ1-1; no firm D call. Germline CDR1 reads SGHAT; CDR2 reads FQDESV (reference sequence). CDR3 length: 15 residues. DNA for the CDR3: TGTGCCAGCAGCCCCCGGGCAGTCATGAACAGCGAAGCTTTCTTC. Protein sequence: CASSPRAVMNSEAFF.

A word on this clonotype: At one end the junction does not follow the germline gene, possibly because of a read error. The CDR3: CASSERGGVNTGKLLF. CDR3 DNA sequence: TGTGCCAGCAGTGAACGTGGAGGAGTGAACACCGGGAAGCTGCTTTTT. V and J are TRBV6-1 and TRBJ2-2; weak D call: TRBD2 (5 bases). The germline gives CDR1 MNHNS, CDR2 SASEGT. There are 16 residues in the CDR3.

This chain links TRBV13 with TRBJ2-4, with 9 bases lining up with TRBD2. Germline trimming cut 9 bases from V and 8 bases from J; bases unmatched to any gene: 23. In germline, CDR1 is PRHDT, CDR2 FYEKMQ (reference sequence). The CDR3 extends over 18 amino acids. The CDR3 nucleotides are TGTGCCAGTAGTTCCGCGGGGACTAGCAGAGGGTCGGATGACATTCAGTACTTC. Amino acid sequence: CASSSAGTSRGSDDIQYF.

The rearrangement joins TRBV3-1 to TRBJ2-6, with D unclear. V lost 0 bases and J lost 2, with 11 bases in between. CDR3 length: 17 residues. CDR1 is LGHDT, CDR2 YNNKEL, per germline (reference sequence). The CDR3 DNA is TGTGCCAGCAGCCAAGATGGTGGTTACCCTGGGGCCAACGTCCTGACTTTC. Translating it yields CASSQDGGYPGANVLTF.

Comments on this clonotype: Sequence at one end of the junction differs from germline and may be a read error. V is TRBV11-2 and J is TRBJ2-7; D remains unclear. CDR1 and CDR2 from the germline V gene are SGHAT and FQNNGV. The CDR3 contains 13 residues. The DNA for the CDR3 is TGTGCCAGCATATGGAGCAGGACCTACGTGCAGTACTTC. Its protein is CASIWSRTYVQYF.

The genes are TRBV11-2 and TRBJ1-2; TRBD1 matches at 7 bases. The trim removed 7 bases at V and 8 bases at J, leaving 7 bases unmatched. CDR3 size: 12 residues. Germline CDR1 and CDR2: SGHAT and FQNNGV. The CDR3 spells CASTQGGVGYTF. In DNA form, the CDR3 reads TGTGCCAGCACTCAGGGGGGTGTGGGCTACACCTTC.

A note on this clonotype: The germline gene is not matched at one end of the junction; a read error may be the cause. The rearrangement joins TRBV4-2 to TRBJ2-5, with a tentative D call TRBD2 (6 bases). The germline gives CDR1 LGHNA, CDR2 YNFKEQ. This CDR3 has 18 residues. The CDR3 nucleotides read TGTGCCAACAGCCAAGAATATTGGCTAGCGAGAGCGGTGGAGACCCAGTACTTC. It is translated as CANSQEYWLARAVETQYF.

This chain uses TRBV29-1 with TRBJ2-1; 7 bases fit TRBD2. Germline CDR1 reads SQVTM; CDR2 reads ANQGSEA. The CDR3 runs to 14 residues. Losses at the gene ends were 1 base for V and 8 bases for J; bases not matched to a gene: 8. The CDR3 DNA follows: TGCAGCGTTGAAGGGCCAGCGGGGTGGGATGAGCAGTTCTTC. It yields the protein CSVEGPAGWDEQFF.

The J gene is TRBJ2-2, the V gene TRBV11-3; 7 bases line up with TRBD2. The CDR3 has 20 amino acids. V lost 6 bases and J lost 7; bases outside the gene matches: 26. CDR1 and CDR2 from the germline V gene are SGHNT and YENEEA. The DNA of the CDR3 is TGTGCCAGCAGTTTACGCCGGATTAGTGGGAGGGCCGGAAAGGGCGGGGAGCTGTTTTTT. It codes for CASSLRRISGRAGKGGELFF. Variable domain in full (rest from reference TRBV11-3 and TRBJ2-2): EAGVVQSPRYKIIEKKQPVAFWCNPISGHNTLYWYLQNLGQGPELLIRYENEEAVDDSQLPKDRFSAERLKGVDSTLKIQPAELGDSAVYLCASSLRRISGRAGKGGELFFGEGSRLTVL.

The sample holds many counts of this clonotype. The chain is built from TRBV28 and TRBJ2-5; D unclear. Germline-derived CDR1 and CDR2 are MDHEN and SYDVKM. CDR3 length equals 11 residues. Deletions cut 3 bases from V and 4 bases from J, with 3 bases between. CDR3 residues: CASSFGETQYF. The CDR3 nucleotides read TGTGCCAGCAGTTTTGGAGAGACCCAGTACTTC.

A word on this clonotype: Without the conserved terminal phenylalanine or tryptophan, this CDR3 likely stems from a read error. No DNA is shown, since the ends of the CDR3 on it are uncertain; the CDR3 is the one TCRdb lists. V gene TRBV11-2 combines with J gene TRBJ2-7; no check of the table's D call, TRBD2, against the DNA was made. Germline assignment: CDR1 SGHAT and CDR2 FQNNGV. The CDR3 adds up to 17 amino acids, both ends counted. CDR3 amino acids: CASSLGGTALSSYEQYL.

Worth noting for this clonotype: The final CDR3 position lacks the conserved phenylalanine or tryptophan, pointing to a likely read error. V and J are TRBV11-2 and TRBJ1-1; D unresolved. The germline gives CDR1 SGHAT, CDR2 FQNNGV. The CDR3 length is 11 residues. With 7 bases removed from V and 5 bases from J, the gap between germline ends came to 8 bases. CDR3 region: CASNSGTEAFY. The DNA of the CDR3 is TGTGCCAGCAACTCCGGGACTGAAGCTTTCTAT.

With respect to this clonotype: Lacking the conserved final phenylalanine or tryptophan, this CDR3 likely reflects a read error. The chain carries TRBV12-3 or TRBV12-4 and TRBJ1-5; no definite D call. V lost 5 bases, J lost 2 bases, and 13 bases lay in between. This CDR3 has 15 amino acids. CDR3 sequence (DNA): TGTGCCAGCAGTCCGTGGGGATGTGGCAATCAGCCCCAGCATCTT. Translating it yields CASSPWGCGNQPQHL.

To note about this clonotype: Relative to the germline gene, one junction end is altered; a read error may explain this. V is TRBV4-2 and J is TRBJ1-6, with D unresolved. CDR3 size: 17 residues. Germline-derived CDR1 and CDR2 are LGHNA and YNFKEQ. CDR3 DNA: TGTGCCAGCAACCAACCTTGGGATCTTCTCTATAATTCACCTCTCCACTTT. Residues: CASNQPWDLLYNSPLHF.

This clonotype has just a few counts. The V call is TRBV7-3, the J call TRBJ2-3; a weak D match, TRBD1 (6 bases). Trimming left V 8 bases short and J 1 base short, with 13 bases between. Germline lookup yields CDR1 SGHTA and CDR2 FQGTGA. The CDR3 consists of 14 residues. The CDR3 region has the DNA TGTGCCAGCGCTAATGGGGGCCGCACAGATACGCAGTATTTT. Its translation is CASANGGRTDTQYF.

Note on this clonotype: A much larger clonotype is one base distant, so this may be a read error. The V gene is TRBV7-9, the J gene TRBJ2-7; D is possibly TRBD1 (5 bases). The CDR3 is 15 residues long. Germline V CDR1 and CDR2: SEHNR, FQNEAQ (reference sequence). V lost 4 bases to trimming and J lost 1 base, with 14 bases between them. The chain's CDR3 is CASSSRNRLSYEQYF. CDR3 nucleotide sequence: TGTGCCAGCAGCTCCCGGAACAGGTTATCCTACGAGCAGTACTTC.

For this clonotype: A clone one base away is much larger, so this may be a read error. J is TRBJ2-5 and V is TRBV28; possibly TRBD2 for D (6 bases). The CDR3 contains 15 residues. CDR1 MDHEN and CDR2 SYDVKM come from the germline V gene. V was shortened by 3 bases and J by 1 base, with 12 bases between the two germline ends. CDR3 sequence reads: CASSFGCSGQETQYF. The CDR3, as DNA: TGTGCCAGCAGTTTTGGCTGTAGCGGCCAAGAGACCCAGTACTTC.

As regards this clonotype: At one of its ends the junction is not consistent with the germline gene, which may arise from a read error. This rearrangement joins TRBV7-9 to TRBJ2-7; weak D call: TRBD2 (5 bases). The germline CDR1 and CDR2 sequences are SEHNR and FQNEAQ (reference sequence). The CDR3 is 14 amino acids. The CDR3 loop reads CASSSGCLSYEQYF. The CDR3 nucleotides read TGTGCCAGTAGCTCGGGATGCCTCTCCTACGAACAGTACTTC.

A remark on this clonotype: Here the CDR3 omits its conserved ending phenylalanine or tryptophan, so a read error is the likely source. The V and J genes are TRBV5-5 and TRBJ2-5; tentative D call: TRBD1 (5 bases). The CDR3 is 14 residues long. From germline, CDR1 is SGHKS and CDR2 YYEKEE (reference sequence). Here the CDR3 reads CAISLEWGAETQYL. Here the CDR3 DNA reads TGTGCCATCAGCTTGGAATGGGGCGCAGAGACCCAGTACCTC.

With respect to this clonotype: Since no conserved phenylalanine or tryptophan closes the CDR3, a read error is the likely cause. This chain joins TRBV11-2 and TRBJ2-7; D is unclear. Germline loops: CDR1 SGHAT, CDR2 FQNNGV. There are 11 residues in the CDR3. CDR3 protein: CTSYSASEQYL. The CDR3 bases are TGTACCAGCTATTCAGCCAGTGAGCAGTACCTC.